This T cell receptor (beta chain) was found in a study of cytomegalovirus exposure and HLA in healthy donors. The CDR3 consists of 16 residues. V lost 3 bases to trimming and J lost 8 bases; unmatched junction nucleotides: 12. Germline lookup yields CDR1 SGHAT and CDR2 FQNNGV. This clone was seen a single time. Its antigen is still unknown. The study's findings and limits: Previously analyzed data showed that most TCR beta V segments were productive at a frequency of about 90% or about 30%.

The PCR was carried out with 60 Vbeta primers and 13 Jbeta primers. Sequenced by immunoSEQ multiplex PCR; TCRdb stores in-frame clones only, minus some. The sample holds 150,000 to 200,000 clones, around 80% seen once. V is TRBV11-2 and J is TRBJ1-4; 7 bases are shared with TRBD1. Sequencing was carried out using PBMCs. This sequence was found in a woman in her thirties in good health and CMV-seropositive. The CDR3 loop is CASSFGSTGMSEKLFF. The CDR3 nucleotides read TGTGCCAGCAGCTTCGGGTCGACAGGGATGAGCGAAAAACTGTTTTTT.